The table lists the clone carrying this T cell receptor beta chain with a few counts. Antigen unknown. This specimen comes from a study of beta chain features in type 1 diabetes. Expressed TCRB transcripts were sequenced after all isolated RNA was converted to cDNA. The assay was immunoSEQ multiplex PCR, and TCRdb's table has in-frame clones only and misses some. This table holds roughly 730,000 clones, roughly 13% found once. The CDR3 runs to 14 residues. The V gene's germline CDR1 is MNHNY and CDR2 SVGAGI (reference sequence). V shed 6 bases and J shed 4 bases, with 16 bases lying between them. Study results and caveats: Within each of all four CD4+ subsets, Type 1 diabetes patients had TCRB CDR3s that were moderately but significantly shorter.

The origin of this receptor is a man aged 18-30 years with type 1 diabetes. Sequenced sample: naive CD4+ T cells from blood. The chain is built from TRBV6-6 and TRBJ2-7; D call uncertain. CDR3 sequence reads: CASSSHQVLYEQYF. In DNA, the CDR3 is TGTGCCAGCAGCTCACACCAAGTCCTTTACGAGCAGTACTTC.